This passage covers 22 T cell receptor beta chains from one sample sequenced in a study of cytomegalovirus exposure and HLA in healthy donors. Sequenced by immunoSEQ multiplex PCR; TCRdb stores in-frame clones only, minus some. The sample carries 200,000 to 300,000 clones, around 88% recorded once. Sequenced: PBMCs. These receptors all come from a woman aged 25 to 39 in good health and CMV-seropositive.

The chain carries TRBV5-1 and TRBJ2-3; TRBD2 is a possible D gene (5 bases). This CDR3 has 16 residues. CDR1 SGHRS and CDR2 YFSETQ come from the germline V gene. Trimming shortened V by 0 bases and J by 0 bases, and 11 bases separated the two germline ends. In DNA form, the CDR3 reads TGCGCCAGCAGCTTGGCGCTAGCCCTGAGCACAGATACGCAGTATTTT. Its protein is CASSLALALSTDTQYF.

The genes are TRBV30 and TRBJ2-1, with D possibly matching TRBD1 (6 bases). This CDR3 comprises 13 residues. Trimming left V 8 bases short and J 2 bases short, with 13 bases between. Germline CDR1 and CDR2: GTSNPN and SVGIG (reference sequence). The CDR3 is CASYRVPYNEQFF. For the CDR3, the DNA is TGTGCCAGCTACAGGGTACCCTACAATGAGCAGTTCTTC.

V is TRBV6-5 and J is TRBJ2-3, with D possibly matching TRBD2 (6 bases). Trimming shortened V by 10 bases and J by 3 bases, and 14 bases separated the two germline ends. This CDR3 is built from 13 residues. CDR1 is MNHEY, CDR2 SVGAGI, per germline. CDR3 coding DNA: TGTGCCACCTTCAGGCGGGGAACAGATACGCAGTATTTT. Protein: CATFRRGTDTQYF.

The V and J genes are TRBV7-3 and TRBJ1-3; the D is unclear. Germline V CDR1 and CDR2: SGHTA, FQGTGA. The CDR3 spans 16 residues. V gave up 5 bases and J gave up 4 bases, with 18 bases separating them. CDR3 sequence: CASSPLITGVGNTIYF. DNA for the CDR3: TGTGCCAGCAGCCCCCTGATAACGGGTGTCGGAAACACCATATATTTT.

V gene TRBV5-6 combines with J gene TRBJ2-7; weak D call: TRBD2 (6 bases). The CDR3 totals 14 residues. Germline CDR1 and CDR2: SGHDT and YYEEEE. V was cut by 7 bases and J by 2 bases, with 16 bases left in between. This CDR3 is CASRPWDLPYEQYF. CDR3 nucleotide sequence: TGTGCCAGCCGTCCTTGGGACTTACCCTACGAGCAGTACTTC.

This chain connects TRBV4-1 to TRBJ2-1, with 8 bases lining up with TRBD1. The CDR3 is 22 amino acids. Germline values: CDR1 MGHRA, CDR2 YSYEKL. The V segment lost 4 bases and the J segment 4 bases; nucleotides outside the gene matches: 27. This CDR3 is CASSPSSFTDREPTLEYNEQFF. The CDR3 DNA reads TGCGCCAGCAGCCCAAGTTCTTTTACGGACAGGGAGCCTACGTTAGAATACAATGAGCAGTTCTTC.

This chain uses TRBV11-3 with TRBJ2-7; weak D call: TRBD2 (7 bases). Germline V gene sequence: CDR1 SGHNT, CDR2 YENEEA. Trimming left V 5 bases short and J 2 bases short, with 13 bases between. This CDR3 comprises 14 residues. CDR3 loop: CASSRGAGPYEQYF. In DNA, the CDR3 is TGTGCCAGCAGCCGGGGGGCCGGTCCCTACGAGCAGTACTTC.

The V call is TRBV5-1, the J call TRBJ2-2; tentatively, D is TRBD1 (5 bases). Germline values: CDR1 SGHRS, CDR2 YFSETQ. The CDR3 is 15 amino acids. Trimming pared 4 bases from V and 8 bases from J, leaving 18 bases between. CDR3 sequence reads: CASSRSPQGGGELFF. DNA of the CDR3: TGCGCCAGCAGCCGCTCTCCCCAGGGTGGGGGGGAGCTGTTTTTT.

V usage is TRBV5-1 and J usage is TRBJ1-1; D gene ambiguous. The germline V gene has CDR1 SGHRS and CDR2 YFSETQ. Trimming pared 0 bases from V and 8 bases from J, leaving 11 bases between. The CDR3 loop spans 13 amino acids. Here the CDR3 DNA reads TGCGCCAGCAGCTTGGAGGGAGGCCGCGAAGCTTTCTTT. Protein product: CASSLEGGREAFF.

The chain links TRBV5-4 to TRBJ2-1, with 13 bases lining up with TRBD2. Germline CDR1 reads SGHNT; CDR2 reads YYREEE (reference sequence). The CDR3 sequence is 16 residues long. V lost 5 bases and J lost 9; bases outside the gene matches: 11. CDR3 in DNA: TGTGCCAGCAGTTTCCCGGGACTAGCGGGATATAGTGAGCAGTTCTTC. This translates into CASSFPGLAGYSEQFF.

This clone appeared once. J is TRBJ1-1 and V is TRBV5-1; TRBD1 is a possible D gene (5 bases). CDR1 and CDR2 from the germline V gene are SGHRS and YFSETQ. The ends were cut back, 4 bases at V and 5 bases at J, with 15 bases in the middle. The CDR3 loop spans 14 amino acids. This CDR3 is CASSPQGGETEAFF. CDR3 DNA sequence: TGCGCCAGCAGCCCGCAGGGCGGTGAAACTGAAGCTTTCTTT.

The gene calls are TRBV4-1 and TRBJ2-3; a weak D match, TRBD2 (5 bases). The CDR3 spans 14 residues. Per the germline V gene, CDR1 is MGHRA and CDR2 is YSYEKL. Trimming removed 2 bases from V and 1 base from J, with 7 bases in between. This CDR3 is CASSQTSRTDTQYF. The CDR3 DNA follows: TGCGCCAGCAGCCAAACTAGTCGCACAGATACGCAGTATTTT.

CDR3 sequence reads: CASSQGLGASGSNEQFF. The CDR3 DNA is TGTGCCAGCAGCCAAGGGCTAGGAGCGAGCGGGAGCAATGAGCAGTTCTTC. The chain uses TRBV4-2 and TRBJ2-1; 8 nucleotides agree with TRBD2. Germline trimming cut 1 base from V and 6 bases from J; bases unmatched to any gene: 11. The germline gives CDR1 LGHNA, CDR2 YNFKEQ. The CDR3 loop spans 17 amino acids.

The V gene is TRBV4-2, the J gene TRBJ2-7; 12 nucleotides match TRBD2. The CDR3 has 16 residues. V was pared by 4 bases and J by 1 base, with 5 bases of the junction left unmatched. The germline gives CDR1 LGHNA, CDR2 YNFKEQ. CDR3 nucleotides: TGTGCCAGCAGCCCGACTAGCGGGGGATTATCCTACGAGCAGTACTTC. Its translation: CASSPTSGGLSYEQYF.

CDR3 region: CASRKIQGRDEQYF. CDR3 coding DNA: TGTGCCAGCAGGAAAATACAGGGCAGGGACGAGCAGTACTTC. The J gene is TRBJ2-7, the V gene TRBV28; tentatively, D is TRBD1 (6 bases). Per germline, CDR1 MDHEN and CDR2 SYDVKM. Deletions cut 6 bases from V and 5 bases from J, with 17 bases between. The CDR3 loop spans 14 amino acids. The full variable domain, rest sourced from reference TRBV28 and TRBJ2-7, is DVKVTQSSRYLVKRTGEKVFLECVQDMDHENMFWYRQDPGLGLRLIYFSYDVKMKEKGDIPEGYSVSREKKERFSLILESASTNQTSMYLCASRKIQGRDEQYFGPGTRLTVT.

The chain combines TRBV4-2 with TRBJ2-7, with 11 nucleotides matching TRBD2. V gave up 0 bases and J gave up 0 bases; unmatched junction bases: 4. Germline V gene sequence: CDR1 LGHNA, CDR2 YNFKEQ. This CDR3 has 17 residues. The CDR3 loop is CASSQDGLAGGSYEQYF. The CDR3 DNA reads TGTGCCAGCAGCCAAGATGGGCTAGCGGGGGGCTCCTACGAGCAGTACTTC.

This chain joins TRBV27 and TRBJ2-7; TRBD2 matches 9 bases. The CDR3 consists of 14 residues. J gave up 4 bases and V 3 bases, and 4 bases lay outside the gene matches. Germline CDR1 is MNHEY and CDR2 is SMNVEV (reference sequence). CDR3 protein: CASSFAGGTYEQYF. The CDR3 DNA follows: TGTGCCAGCAGTTTTGCGGGAGGGACGTACGAGCAGTACTTC.

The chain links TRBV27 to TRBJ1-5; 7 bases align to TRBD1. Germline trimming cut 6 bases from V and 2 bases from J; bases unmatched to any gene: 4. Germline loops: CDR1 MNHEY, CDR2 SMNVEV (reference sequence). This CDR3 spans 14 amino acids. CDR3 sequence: CASSLGQGNQPQHF. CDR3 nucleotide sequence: TGTGCCAGCAGCCTCGGACAGGGCAATCAGCCCCAGCATTTT.

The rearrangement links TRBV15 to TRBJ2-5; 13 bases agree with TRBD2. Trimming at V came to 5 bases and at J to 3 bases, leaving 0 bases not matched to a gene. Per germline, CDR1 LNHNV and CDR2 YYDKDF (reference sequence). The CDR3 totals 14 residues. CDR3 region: CATSGTSGEETQYF. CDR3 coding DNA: TGTGCCACCAGCGGGACTAGCGGGGAAGAGACCCAGTACTTC.

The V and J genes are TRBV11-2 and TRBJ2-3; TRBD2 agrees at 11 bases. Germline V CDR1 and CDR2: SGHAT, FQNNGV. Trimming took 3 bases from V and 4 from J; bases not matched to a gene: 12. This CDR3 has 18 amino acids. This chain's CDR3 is CASSFQLTSGRVSDTQYF. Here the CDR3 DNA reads TGTGCCAGCAGCTTCCAATTAACTAGCGGGAGAGTGTCAGATACGCAGTATTTT.

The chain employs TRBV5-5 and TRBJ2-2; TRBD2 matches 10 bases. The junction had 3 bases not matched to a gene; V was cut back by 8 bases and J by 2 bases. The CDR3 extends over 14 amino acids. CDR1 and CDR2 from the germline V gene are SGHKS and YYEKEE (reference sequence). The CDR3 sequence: CASRTSGNTGELFF. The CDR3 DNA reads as TGTGCCAGTAGGACTAGCGGAAACACCGGGGAGCTGTTTTTT.

The DNA for the CDR3 is TGCGCCAGCAGCCATGCCCAACCAGATACCTACGAGCAGTACTTC. It codes for CASSHAQPDTYEQYF. This chain connects TRBV4-1 to TRBJ2-7; no firm D call. The germline V gene encodes CDR1 MGHRA and CDR2 YSYEKL. V was shortened by 3 bases and J by 2 bases, with 14 bases between the two germline ends. This CDR3 has 15 amino acids.